This entry lists 15 T cell receptor beta chains sequenced from one sample in a study of OX40 agonist ivuxolimab in advanced cancers. The assay was immunoSEQ multiplex PCR, and TCRdb's table has in-frame clones only and misses some. Found here are about 73,000 clones, 80% to 95% of them singletons; the top ten hold approximately 0.5%. The source was CD4+ or CD8+ T cells sorted from blood, collected in a trial of the OX40 agonist ivuxolimab. The receptors were sampled from an adult with an advanced solid tumor such as melanoma, head and neck, liver or kidney cancer.

The J gene is TRBJ2-6, the V gene TRBV10-3; D may be TRBD1 (7 bases). Germline CDR1 is ENHRY and CDR2 is SYGVKD. The V end lost 2 bases, the J end lost 1 base, and 9 bases lay between the germline ends. The CDR3 spans 16 residues. The CDR3 reads CAISEPGGSGANVLTF. As DNA, the CDR3 is TGTGCCATCAGTGAGCCAGGGGGGTCTGGGGCCAACGTCCTGACTTTC.

This clone was recorded only once. This chain uses TRBV9 with TRBJ2-1; no definite D call. Trimming stripped 2 bases from V and 5 bases from J, with 14 bases between. Germline V gene data show CDR1 as SGDLS and CDR2 as YYNGEE. The CDR3 covers 15 residues. The CDR3 bases are TGTGCCAGCAGCGTCACGGCAACATTAAACAATGAGCAGTTCTTC. Translating it yields CASSVTATLNNEQFF. Full variable domain (remainder filled in from reference TRBV9 and TRBJ2-1): DSGVTQTPKHLITATGQRVTLRCSPRSGDLSVYWYQQSLDQGLQFLIQYYNGEERAKGNILERFSAQQFPDLHSELNLSSLELGDSALYFCASSVTATLNNEQFFGPGTRLTVL.

V usage is TRBV10-2 and J usage is TRBJ2-5, with a weak D call TRBD1 (6 bases). Germline V gives CDR1 WSHSY, CDR2 SAAADI. Trimming stripped 8 bases from V and 1 base from J, with 17 bases between. This CDR3 has 15 amino acids. The CDR3 sequence is CASSSPDSTQETQYF. The CDR3 DNA is TGCGCCAGCTCCAGCCCGGACAGCACCCAAGAGACCCAGTACTTC.

V and J are TRBV2 and TRBJ2-5, with D uncertain. Germline CDR1 and CDR2: SNHLY and FYNNEI. This CDR3 spans 13 amino acids. V dropped 11 bases and J dropped 0 bases, with 13 bases sitting between them. The CDR3 reads CAGESVYQETQYF. For the CDR3, the DNA is TGTGCCGGAGAGTCGGTCTACCAAGAGACCCAGTACTTC. Using reference TRBV2 and TRBJ2-5 for the parts outside the CDR3, the full variable domain is EPEVTQTPSHQVTQMGQEVILRCVPISNHLYFYWYRQILGQKVEFLVSFYNNEISEKSEIFDDQFSVERPDGSNFTLKIRSTKLEDSAMYFCAGESVYQETQYFGPGTRLLVL.

V gene TRBV28 combines with J gene TRBJ2-7; no clear D. Trimming took off 2 bases at V and 2 bases at J, with 7 bases between the two ends. Germline CDR1 MDHEN, CDR2 SYDVKM. This CDR3 region has 13 residues. CDR3 bases: TGTGCCAGCAGTTTAGGGTTAACCTACGAGCAGTACTTC. Amino acids: CASSLGLTYEQYF.

This chain links TRBV7-2 with TRBJ2-5, with 9 bases fitting TRBD1. The germline V gene has CDR1 SGHTA and CDR2 FQGNSA. The CDR3 totals 15 residues. V trimming: 5 bases; J trimming: 5 bases; junction bases outside the gene matches: 9. CDR3 loop: CASSQGTGRVETQYF. Here the CDR3 DNA reads TGTGCCAGCAGCCAAGGGACAGGGAGGGTGGAGACCCAGTACTTC.

A note on this clone: One junction end does not reproduce the germline sequence, and a read error may be involved. The chain recombines TRBV7-8 with TRBJ1-3; perhaps TRBD1 as D (5 bases). Germline CDR1 reads SGHVS; CDR2 reads FQNEAQ. The CDR3 is 12 amino acids. CDR3 protein: CASSTGTSTSHF. The CDR3 nucleotides are TGTGCCAGCAGCACTGGGACCTCGACTTCACATTTT.

The chain links TRBV4-3 to TRBJ2-7; D ambiguous. The germline gives CDR1 LGHNA, CDR2 YSLEER. The CDR3 length is 15 residues. Trimming stripped 1 base from V and 3 bases from J, with 13 bases between. CDR3 sequence: CASSQGSATLYEQYF. The DNA for the CDR3 is TGCGCCAGCAGCCAAGGTTCTGCGACCCTCTACGAGCAGTACTTC.

The chain combines TRBV5-1 with TRBJ1-5, with unresolved D. Germline V CDR1 and CDR2: SGHRS, YFSETQ. This CDR3 has 18 amino acids. Trimming took 1 base from V and 0 from J, leaving 17 bases between them. CDR3 amino acids: CASSLFPQGAFSNQPQHF. The CDR3 DNA reads as TGCGCCAGCAGCTTGTTTCCCCAAGGAGCCTTTAGCAATCAGCCCCAGCATTTT.

The chain uses TRBV29-1 and TRBJ2-3, with 13 bases identical to TRBD2. The CDR3 sequence is 15 residues long. V trimming: 4 bases; J trimming: 0 bases; junction bases outside the gene matches: 1. Germline V lookup: CDR1 SQVTM, CDR2 ANQGSEA. CDR3 sequence reads: CSVGLAGGSTDTQYF. The CDR3 DNA is TGCAGCGTTGGACTAGCGGGAGGCAGCACAGATACGCAGTATTTT.

This clone was seen a single time. The chain recombines TRBV19 with TRBJ2-1; TRBD2 aligns across 9 bases. There are 15 residues in the CDR3. The trim removed 3 bases at V and 0 bases at J, leaving 0 bases unmatched. Germline lookup yields CDR1 LNHDA and CDR2 SQIVND (reference sequence). The CDR3 here is CASSISGSSYNEQFF. Here the CDR3 DNA reads TGTGCCAGTAGTATTAGCGGGAGCTCCTACAATGAGCAGTTCTTC.

The V call is TRBV27, the J call TRBJ2-2; 12 positions agree with TRBD2. Unmatched junction bases numbered 6, after V lost 6 bases and J lost 7 bases. This CDR3 has 15 amino acids. Germline V gene lookup returns CDR1 MNHEY and CDR2 SMNVEV (reference sequence). CDR3 coding DNA: TGTGCCAGCAGACCTGGGACTAGCGGGTTCGGGGAGCTGTTTTTT. Its translation: CASRPGTSGFGELFF.

The V call is TRBV7-2, the J call TRBJ2-3, with 9 bases fitting TRBD2. The J segment lost 0 bases and the V segment lost 6 bases, leaving 4 bases of the junction unmatched. The germline V gene has CDR1 SGHTA and CDR2 FQGNSA. The CDR3 has 15 amino acids. The CDR3 DNA sequence: TGTGCCAGCAGACCTACTAGCGGGAGCACAGATACGCAGTATTTT. Translation: CASRPTSGSTDTQYF.

The chain has TRBV7-9 and TRBJ2-3, with 9 nucleotides matching TRBD1. V lost 4 bases, J lost 2 bases, and 4 bases stayed unmatched. This CDR3 is 15 amino acids long. Germline V gene sequence: CDR1 SEHNR, CDR2 FQNEAQ (reference sequence). The CDR3 DNA reads TGTGCCAGCAGCTCCGGGACAGGGAACACAGATACGCAGTATTTT. It translates to CASSSGTGNTDTQYF.

V usage is TRBV6-5 and J usage is TRBJ2-5; TRBD2 is a possible D gene (5 bases). Trimming removed 6 bases from V and 0 bases from J, with 8 bases in between. Germline V gene data show CDR1 as MNHEY and CDR2 as SVGAGI. This CDR3 is 13 amino acids long. The DNA for the CDR3 is TGTGCCAGCAGGCGGGCCTACCAAGAGACCCAGTACTTC. It encodes CASRRAYQETQYF.